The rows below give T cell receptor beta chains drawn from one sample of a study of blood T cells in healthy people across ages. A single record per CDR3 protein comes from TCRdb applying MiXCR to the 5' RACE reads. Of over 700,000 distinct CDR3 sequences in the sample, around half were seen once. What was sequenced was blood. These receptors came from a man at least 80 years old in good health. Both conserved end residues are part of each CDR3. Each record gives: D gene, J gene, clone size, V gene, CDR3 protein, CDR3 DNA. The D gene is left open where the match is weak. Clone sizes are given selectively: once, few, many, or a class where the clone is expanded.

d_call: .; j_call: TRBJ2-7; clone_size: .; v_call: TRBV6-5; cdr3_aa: CASSPGPSTYEQYF; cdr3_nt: TGTGCCAGCAGTCCAGGTCCCTCAACCTACGAGCAGTACTTC
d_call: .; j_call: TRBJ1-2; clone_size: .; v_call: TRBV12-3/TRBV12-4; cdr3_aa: CASSPAGGVEGGYTF; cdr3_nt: TGTGCCAGCAGTCCGGCGGGGGGAGTCGAAGGCGGCTACACCTTC
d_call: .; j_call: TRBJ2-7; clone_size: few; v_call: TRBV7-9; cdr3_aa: CASSLETGALEQYF; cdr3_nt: TGTGCCAGCAGCTTAGAGACGGGGGCTCTCGAGCAGTACTTC
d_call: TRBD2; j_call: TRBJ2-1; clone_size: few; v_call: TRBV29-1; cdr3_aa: CSIALAGVLGEQFF; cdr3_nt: TGCAGCATCGCTCTAGCGGGAGTTTTAGGGGAGCAGTTCTTC
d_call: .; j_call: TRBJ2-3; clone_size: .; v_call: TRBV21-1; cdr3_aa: CAGSKRGGTQYF; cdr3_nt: TGTGCCGGCAGCAAAAGAGGAGGGACGCAGTATTTT
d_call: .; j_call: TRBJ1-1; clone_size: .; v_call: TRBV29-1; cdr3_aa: CSVDAGPNTEAFF; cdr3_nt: TGCAGCGTTGACGCAGGGCCGAACACTGAAGCTTTCTTT
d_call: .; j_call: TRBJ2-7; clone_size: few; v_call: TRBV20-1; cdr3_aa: CSAPRLDEQYF; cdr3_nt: TGCAGTGCTCCCAGGCTGGACGAGCAGTACTTC
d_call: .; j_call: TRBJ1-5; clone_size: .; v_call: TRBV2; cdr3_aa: CASSQDQPQHF; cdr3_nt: TGTGCCAGCAGCCAAGATCAGCCCCAGCATTTT
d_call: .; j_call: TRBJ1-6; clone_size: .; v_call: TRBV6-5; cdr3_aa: CASSYSGSPLHF; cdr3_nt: TGTGCCAGCAGTTACTCTGGATCACCCCTCCACTTT
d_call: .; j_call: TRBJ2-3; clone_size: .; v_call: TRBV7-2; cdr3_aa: CASSLGDVDTQYF; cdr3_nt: TGTGCCAGCAGCTTAGGGGATGTTGATACGCAGTATTTT
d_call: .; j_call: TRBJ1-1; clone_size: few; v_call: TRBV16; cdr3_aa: CASSPVRVGTEAFF; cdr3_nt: TGTGCCAGCAGCCCGGTCAGGGTGGGGACTGAAGCTTTCTTT
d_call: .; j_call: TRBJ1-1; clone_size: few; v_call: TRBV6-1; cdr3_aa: CASSEQYTEAFF; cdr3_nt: TGTGCCAGCAGTGAGCAGTACACCGAAGCTTTCTTT
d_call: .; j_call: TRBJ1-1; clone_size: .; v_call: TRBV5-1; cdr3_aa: CASSPRRDLIAAFF; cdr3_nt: TGCGCCAGCAGCCCCCGCCGGGACCTCATTGCGGCTTTCTTT
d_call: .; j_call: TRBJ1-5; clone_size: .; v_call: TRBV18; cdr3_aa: CASSRGVGEPQHF; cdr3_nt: TGTGCCAGCTCACGAGGGGTTGGGGAGCCCCAGCATTTT
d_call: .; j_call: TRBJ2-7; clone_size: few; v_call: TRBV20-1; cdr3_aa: CSAKIGAYEQYF; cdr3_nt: TGCAGTGCAAAGATAGGAGCTTACGAGCAGTACTTC
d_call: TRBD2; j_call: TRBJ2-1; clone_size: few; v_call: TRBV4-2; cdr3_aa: CASSQELVAGGSSYNEQFF; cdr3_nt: TGTGCCAGCAGCCAAGAATTAGTAGCGGGAGGCAGCTCCTACAATGAGCAGTTCTTC
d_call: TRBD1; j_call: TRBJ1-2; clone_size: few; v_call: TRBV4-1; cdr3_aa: CASSQPGTGNYGYTF; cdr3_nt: TGCGCCAGCAGCCAACCCGGGACAGGGAACTATGGCTACACCTTC
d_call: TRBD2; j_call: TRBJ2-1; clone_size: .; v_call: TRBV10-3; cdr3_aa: CAISESGLAGNKQFF; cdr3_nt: TGTGCCATCAGTGAGTCTGGACTAGCGGGAAATAAGCAGTTCTTC
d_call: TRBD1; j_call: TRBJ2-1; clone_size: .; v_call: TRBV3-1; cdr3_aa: CASSGGRDRVPNEQFF; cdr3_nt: TGTGCCAGCAGCGGAGGCCGGGACAGGGTCCCCAATGAGCAGTTCTTC
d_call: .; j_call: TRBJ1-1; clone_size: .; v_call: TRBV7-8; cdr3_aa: CASSSRMRTANTEAFF; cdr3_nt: TGTGCCAGCAGCTCTAGGATGAGGACGGCGAACACTGAAGCTTTCTTT
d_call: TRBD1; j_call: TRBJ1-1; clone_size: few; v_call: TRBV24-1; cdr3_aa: CATSDPGQGNTEAFF; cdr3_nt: TGTGCCACCAGTGACCCGGGACAGGGGAACACTGAAGCTTTCTTT
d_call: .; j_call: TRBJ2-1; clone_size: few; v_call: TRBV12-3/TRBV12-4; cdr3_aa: CASSLARLDGEQFF; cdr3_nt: TGTGCCAGCAGTTTAGCAAGACTAGACGGTGAGCAGTTCTTC
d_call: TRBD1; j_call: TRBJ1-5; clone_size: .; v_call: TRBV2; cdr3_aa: CASRATGNSNQPQHF; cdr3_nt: TGTGCCAGCAGGGCGACAGGGAATAGCAATCAGCCCCAGCATTTT
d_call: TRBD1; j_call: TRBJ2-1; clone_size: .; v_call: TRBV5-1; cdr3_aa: CASSLGEGAVNEQFF; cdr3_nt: TGCGCCAGCAGCTTGGGCGAGGGGGCGGTCAATGAGCAGTTCTTC
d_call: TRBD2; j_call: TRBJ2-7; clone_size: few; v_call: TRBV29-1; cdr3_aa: CSVSAGTSAEQYF; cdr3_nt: TGCAGCGTAAGCGCCGGGACTAGTGCCGAGCAGTACTTC
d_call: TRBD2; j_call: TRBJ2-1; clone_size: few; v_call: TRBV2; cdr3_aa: CASELAGVGEQFF; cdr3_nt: TGTGCCAGCGAGCTAGCGGGAGTAGGTGAGCAGTTCTTC
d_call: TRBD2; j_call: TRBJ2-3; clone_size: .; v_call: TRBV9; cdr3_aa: CASSVELAGVPDTQYF; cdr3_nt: TGTGCCAGCAGCGTAGAATTAGCGGGAGTCCCAGATACGCAGTATTTT
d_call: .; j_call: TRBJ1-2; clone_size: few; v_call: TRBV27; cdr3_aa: CASSLNRAHGYTF; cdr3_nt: TGTGCCAGCAGTTTAAACAGGGCCCATGGCTACACCTTC
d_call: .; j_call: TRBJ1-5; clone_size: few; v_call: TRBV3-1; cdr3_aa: CASSRTTGISSNQPQHF; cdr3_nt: TGTGCCAGCAGCCGTACTACAGGGATATCGAGCAATCAGCCCCAGCATTTT
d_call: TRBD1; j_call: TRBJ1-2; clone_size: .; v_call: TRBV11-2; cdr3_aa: CASSLTGQGFLNYGYTF; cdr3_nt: TGTGCCAGCAGCTTAACTGGACAGGGGTTCTTGAACTATGGCTACACCTTC
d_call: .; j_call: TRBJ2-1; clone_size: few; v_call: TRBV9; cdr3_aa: CASSLTGIRSDEQFF; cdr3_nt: TGTGCCAGCAGCTTAACAGGGATTCGGTCCGATGAGCAGTTCTTC
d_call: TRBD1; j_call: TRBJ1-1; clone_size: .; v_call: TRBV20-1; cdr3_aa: CSARGGQGSQAFF; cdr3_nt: TGCAGTGCTAGGGGAGGACAGGGAAGTCAAGCTTTCTTT
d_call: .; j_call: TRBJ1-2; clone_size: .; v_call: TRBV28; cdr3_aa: CASTNGTGYTF; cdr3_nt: TGTGCCAGCACCAATGGGACTGGCTACACCTTC
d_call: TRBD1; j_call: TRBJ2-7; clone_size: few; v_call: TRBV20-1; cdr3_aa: CSAIPGTAYEQYF; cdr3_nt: TGCAGTGCTATCCCCGGGACAGCCTACGAGCAGTACTTC
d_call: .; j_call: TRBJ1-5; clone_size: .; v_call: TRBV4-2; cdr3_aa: CASSQELSPKGGSSNQPQHF; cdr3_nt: TGTGCCAGCAGCCAAGAGTTATCTCCCAAAGGGGGGTCTAGCAATCAGCCCCAGCATTTT
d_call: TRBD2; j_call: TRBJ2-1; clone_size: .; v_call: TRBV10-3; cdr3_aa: CAISGLLAGGDNEQFF; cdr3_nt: TGTGCCATCAGTGGACTACTAGCGGGAGGGGACAATGAGCAGTTCTTC
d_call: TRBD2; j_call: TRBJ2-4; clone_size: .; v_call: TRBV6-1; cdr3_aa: CASTERGSKNIQYF; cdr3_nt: TGTGCCAGCACCGAGCGGGGCAGTAAAAACATTCAGTACTTC
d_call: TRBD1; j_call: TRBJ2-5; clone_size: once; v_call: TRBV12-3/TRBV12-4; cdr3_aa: CASQGAGRETQYF; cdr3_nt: TGTGCCTCCCAGGGGGCAGGGCGGGAGACCCAGTACTTC
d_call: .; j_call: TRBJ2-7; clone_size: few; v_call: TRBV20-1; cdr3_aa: CSLSDFDGAYEQYF; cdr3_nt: TGCAGTCTCTCTGACTTCGACGGAGCCTACGAGCAGTACTTC
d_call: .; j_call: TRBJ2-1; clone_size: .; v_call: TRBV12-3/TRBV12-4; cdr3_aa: CASSPPRPPQVQFF; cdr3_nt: TGTGCCAGCAGTCCCCCAAGGCCCCCCCAAGTGCAGTTCTTC
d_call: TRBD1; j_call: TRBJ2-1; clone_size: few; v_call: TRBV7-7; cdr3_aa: CASSPTGGNPNEQFF; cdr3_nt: TGTGCCAGCAGCCCGACAGGGGGCAATCCGAATGAGCAGTTCTTC
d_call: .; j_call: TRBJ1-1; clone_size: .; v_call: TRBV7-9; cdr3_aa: CASSRLGPLRTEAFF; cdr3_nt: TGTGCCAGCAGCCGCCTAGGGCCACTTCGGACTGAAGCTTTCTTT
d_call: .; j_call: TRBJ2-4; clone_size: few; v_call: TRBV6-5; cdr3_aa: CASGRSPRKAKNIQYF; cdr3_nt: TGTGCCAGCGGTAGATCCCCCCGGAAGGCCAAAAACATTCAGTACTTC
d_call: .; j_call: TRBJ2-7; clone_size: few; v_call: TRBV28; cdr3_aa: CASSRPLSYEQYF; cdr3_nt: TGTGCCAGCAGTCGACCCCTCTCCTACGAGCAGTACTTC
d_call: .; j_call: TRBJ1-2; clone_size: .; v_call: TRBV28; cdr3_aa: CASSPGGARDGYTF; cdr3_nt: TGTGCCAGCAGTCCAGGTGGGGCTCGGGATGGCTACACCTTC
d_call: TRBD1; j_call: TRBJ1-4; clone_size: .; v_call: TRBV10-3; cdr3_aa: CASTGVTNEKLFF; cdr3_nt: TGTGCCTCCACAGGGGTTACTAATGAAAAACTGTTTTTT
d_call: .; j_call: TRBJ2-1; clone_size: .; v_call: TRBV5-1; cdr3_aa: CASSLGPINEQFF; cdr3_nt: TGCGCCAGCAGCTTGGGACCGATCAATGAGCAGTTCTTC
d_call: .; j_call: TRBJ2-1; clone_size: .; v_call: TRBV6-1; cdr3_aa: CASIGTPYNEQFF; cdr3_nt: TGTGCCAGCATCGGGACCCCCTACAATGAGCAGTTCTTC
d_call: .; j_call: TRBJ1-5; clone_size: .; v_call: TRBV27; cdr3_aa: CASSVFGAKPQHF; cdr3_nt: TGTGCCAGCAGTGTATTCGGGGCTAAGCCCCAGCATTTT
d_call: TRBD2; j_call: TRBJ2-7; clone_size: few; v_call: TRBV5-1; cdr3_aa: CASSVVAGPTYEQYF; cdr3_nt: TGCGCCAGCAGCGTGGTAGCGGGCCCTACCTACGAGCAGTACTTC
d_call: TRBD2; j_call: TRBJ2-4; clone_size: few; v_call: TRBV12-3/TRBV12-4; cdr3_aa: CASSFMFGIAGGLAKNIQYF; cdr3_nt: TGTGCCAGCAGTTTTATGTTCGGGATAGCGGGAGGGCTAGCCAAAAACATTCAGTACTTC
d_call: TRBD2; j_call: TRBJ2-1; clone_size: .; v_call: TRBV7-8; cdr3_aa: CASSPRGSMGYNEQFF; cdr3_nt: TGTGCCAGCAGCCCGCGCGGGAGTATGGGCTACAATGAGCAGTTCTTC
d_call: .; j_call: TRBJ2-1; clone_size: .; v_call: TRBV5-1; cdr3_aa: CASKITGPDNEQFF; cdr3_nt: TGCGCCAGCAAGATAACAGGGCCAGACAATGAGCAGTTCTTC
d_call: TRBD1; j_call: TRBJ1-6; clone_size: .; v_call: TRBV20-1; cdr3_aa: CSARDSRGVESPLHF; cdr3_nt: TGCAGTGCTAGAGATAGCAGGGGGGTAGAGTCACCCCTCCACTTT